This T cell receptor (beta chain) was sequenced for a study of T cell responses to AZD1222 COVID-19 vaccine. Findings of the study overall: Donors were mostly white British, more females; clonal diversity possibly underestimated. Regions 160-218 and 743-854 dominated among vaccine-associated CD4 TCRs spanning spike. Increases in Spike-specific TCR breadth and depth were seen after two AZD1222 doses.

Notes on this clone: Antigen specificity is unknown.

CDR3 size: 13 residues. Trimming cost V 6 bases and J 0 bases, with 8 bases left between them. Germline V gene lookup returns CDR1 SEHNR and CDR2 FQNEAQ (reference sequence). Measured with immunoSEQ multiplex PCR; TCRdb has only the in-frame clones, and not every one. The sample carries approximately 150,000 clones, roughly 90% recorded once. This sequence was found in an adult in good health. The chain couples TRBV7-9 to TRBJ2-5; either TRBD1 or TRBD2 may supply D (6 bases each). Sequenced material: peripheral blood, taken on day 0 of AZD1222 vaccination. The CDR3 DNA sequence: TGTGCCAGCAGAGGGGGGTACCAAGAGACCCAGTACTTC. It yields the protein CASRGGYQETQYF.